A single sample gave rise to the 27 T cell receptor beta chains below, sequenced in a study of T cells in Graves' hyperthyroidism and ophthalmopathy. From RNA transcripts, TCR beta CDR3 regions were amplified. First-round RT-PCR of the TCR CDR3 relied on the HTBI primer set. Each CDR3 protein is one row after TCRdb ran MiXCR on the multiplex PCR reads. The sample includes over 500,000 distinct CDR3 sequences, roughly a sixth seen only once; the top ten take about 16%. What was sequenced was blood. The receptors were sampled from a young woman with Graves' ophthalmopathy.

The CDR3 coding sequence is TGTGCCAGCAGCTTAGCGCGACGGGACAGGGTCTATCAGCCCCAGCATTTT. It is translated as CASSLARRDRVYQPQHF. The V gene is TRBV7-2, the J gene TRBJ1-5; 9 positions agree with TRBD1. V lost 0 bases and J lost 5; bases outside the gene matches: 8. The CDR3 is made up of 17 amino acids. Germline loops: CDR1 SGHTA, CDR2 FQGNSA.

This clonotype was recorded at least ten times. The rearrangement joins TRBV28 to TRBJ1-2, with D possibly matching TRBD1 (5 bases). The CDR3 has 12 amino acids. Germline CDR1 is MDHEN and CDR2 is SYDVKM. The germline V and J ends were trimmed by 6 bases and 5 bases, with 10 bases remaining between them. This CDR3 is CASSRGVYGYTF. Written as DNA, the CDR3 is TGTGCCAGCAGCCGGGGCGTGTATGGCTACACCTTC.

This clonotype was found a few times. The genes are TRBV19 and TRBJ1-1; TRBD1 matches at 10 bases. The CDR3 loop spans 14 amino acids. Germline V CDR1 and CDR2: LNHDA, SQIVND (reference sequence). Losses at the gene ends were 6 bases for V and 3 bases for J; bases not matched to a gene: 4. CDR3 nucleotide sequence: TGTGCCAGTAGGAAGACAGGGGGCTACACTGAAGCTTTCTTT. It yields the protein CASRKTGGYTEAFF. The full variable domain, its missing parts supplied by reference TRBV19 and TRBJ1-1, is DGGITQSPKYLFRKEGQNVTLSCEQNLNHDAMYWYRQDPGQGLRLIYYSQIVNDFQKGDIAEGYSVSREKKESFPLTVTSAQKNPTAFYLCASRKTGGYTEAFFGQGTRLTVV.

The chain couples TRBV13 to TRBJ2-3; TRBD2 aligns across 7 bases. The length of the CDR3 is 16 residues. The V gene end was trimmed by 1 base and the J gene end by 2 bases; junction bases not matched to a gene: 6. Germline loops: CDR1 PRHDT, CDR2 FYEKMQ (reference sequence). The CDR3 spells CASSLELAETTDTQYF. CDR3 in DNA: TGTGCCAGCAGCTTAGAGCTAGCGGAAACCACAGATACGCAGTATTTT.

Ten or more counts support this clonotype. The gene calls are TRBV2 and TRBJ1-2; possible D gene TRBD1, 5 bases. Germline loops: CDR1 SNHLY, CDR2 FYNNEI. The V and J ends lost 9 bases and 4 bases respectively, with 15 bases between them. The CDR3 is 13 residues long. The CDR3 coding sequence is TGTGCCAGTGCGGTTGACAGTATCTATGGCTACACCTTC. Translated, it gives CASAVDSIYGYTF.

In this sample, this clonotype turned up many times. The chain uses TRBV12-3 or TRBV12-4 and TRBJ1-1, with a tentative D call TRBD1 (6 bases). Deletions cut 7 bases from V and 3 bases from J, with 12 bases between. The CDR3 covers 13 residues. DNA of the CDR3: TGTGCCAGCATGGGCGAGGGGGACACTGAAGCTTTCTTT. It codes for CASMGEGDTEAFF.

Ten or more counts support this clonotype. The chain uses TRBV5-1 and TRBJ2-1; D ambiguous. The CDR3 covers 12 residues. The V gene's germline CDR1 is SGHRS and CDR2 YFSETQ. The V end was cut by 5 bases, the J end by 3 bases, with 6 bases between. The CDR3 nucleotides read TGCGCCAGCAGACGTGACTACAATGAGCAGTTCTTC. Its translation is CASRRDYNEQFF.

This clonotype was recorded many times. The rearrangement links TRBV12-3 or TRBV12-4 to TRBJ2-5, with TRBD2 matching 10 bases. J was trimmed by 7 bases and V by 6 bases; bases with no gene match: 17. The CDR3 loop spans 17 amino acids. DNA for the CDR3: TGTGCCAGCAGCCCCACCTTTAGCGGGGGGCTTTTTGGGACCCAGTACTTC. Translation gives CASSPTFSGGLFGTQYF.

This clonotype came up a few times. For the CDR3, the DNA is TGCGCCAGCAGCCAGGCAGGGGCTTCCTATGGCTACACCTTC. This codes for CASSQAGASYGYTF. The J gene is TRBJ1-2, the V gene TRBV4-1, with D perhaps matching TRBD1 (6 bases). From germline, CDR1 is MGHRA and CDR2 YSYEKL. The germline V and J ends were trimmed by 3 bases and 4 bases, with 12 bases remaining between them. The CDR3 spans 14 residues.

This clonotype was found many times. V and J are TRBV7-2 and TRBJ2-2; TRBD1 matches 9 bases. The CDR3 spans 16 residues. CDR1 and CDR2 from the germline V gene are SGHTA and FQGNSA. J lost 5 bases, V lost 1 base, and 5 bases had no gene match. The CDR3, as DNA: TGTGCCAGCAGCTTAGGGGGGACAGGGTTGACCGGGGAGCTGTTTTTT. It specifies CASSLGGTGLTGELFF.

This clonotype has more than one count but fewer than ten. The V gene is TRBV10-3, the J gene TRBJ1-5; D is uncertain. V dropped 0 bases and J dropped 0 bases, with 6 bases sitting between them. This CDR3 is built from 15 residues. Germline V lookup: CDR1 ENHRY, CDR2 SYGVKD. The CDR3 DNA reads TGTGCCATCAGTGAGTCACAGAATAGCAATCAGCCCCAGCATTTT. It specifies CAISESQNSNQPQHF.

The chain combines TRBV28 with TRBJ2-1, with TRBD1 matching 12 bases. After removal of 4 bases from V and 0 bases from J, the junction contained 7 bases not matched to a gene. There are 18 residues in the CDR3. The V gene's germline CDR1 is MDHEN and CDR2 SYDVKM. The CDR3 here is CASSSGTGGVRSYNEQFF. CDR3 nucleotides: TGTGCCAGCAGTTCCGGGACAGGGGGCGTCCGCTCCTACAATGAGCAGTTCTTC.

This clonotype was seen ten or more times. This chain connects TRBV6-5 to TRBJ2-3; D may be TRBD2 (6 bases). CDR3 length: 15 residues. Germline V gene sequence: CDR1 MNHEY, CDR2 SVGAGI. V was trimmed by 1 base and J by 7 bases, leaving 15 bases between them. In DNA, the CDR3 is TGTGCCAGCAGTTACTTCTCGCGGGAAGGGTATACGCAGTATTTT. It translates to CASSYFSREGYTQYF.

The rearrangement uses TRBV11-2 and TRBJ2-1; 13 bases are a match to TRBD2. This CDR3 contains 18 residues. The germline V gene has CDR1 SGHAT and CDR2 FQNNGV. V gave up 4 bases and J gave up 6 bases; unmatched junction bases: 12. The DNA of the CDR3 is TGTGCCAGCAGCTCCCCAGGACTAGCGGGAGAGCTAGGCAATGAGCAGTTCTTC. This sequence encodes CASSSPGLAGELGNEQFF.

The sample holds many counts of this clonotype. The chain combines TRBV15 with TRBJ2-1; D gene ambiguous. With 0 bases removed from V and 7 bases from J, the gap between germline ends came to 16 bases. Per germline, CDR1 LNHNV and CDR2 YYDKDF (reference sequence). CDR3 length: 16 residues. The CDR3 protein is CATSRDPARVVNEQFF. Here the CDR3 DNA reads TGTGCCACCAGCAGAGATCCGGCTAGGGTTGTGAATGAGCAGTTCTTC. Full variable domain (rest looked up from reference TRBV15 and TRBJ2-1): DAMVIQNPRYQVTQFGKPVTLSCSQTLNHNVMYWYQQKSSQAPKLLFHYYDKDFNNEADTPDNFQSRRPNTSFCFLDIRSPGLGDTAMYLCATSRDPARVVNEQFFGPGTRLTVL.

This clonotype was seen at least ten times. The DNA of the CDR3 is TGCACGCTGATGGAAAAGGCTTGTTCACCCCTCCACTTT. Translating gives CTLMEKACSPLHF. The genes are TRBV29-1 and TRBJ1-6; unclear D gene. Germline V gene sequence: CDR1 SQVTM, CDR2 ANQGSEA. This CDR3 region has 13 residues.

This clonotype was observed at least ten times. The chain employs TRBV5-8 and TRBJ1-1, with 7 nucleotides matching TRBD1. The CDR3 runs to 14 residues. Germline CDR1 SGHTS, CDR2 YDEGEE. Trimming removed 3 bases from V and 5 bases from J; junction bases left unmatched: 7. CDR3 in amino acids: CASSYRTGSTEAFF. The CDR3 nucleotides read TGTGCCAGCAGCTACCGGACAGGATCGACTGAAGCTTTCTTT.

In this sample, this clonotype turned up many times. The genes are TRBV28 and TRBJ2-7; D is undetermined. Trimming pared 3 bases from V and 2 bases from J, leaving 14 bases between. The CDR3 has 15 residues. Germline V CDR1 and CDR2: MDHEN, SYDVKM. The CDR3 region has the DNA TGTGCCAGCAGTTTCGGGCACTTGCAGCCCTACGAGCAGTACTTC. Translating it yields CASSFGHLQPYEQYF.

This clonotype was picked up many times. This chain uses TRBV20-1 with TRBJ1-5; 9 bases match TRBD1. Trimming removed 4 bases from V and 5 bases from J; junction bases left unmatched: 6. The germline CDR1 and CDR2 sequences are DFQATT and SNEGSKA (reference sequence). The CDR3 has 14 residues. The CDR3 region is CSAKPTGGYQPQHF. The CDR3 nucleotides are TGCAGTGCTAAACCGACAGGGGGATATCAGCCCCAGCATTTT.

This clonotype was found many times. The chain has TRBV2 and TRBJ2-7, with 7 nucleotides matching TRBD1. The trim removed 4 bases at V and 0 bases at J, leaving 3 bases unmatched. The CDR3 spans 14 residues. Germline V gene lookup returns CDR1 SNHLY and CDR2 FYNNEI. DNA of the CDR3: TGTGCCAGCAGTGGGGACAGTTCCTCCTACGAGCAGTACTTC. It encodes CASSGDSSSYEQYF.

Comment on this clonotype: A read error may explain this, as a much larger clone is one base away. CDR3 nucleotides: TGTGCCAGCGGCCCAGAAAGGGGGAATTCAGAGCTCTATGGCTACACCTTC. Its protein product is CASGPERGNSELYGYTF. The genes are TRBV7-2 and TRBJ1-2; D is possibly TRBD1 (6 bases). The germline V and J ends were trimmed by 8 bases and 4 bases, with 26 bases remaining between them. The CDR3 is made up of 17 amino acids. Germline CDR1 reads SGHTA; CDR2 reads FQGNSA.

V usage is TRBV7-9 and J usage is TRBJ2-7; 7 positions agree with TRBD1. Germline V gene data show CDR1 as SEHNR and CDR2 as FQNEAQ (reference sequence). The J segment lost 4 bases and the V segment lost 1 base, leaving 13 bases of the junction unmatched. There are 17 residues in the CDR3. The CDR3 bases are TGTGCCAGCAGCTTAGAATTCGGGGCAGGGGGTTTATACGAGCAGTACTTC. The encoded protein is CASSLEFGAGGLYEQYF.

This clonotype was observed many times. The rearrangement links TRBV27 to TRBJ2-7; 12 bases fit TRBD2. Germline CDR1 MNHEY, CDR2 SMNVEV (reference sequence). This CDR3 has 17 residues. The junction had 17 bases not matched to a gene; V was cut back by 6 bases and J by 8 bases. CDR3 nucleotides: TGTGCCAGCAGCTCAGGGGGCCCGACTAGCGGGAGTAGAAAGCAGTACTTC. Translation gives CASSSGGPTSGSRKQYF.

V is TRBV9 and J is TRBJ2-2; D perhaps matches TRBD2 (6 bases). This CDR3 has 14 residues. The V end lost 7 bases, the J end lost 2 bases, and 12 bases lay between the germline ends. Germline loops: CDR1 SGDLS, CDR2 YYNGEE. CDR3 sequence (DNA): TGTGCCAGCCAGGGCGGGACCAACACCGGGGAGCTGTTTTTT. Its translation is CASQGGTNTGELFF.

CDR3 DNA: TGTGCCAGCAGTCCACGCCCGGGCGGCTACACCTTC. Translating it yields CASSPRPGGYTF. The chain links TRBV28 to TRBJ1-2, with D hard to call. The germline gives CDR1 MDHEN, CDR2 SYDVKM. Trimming took off 5 bases at V and 8 bases at J, with 12 bases between the two ends. The CDR3 is 12 residues long.

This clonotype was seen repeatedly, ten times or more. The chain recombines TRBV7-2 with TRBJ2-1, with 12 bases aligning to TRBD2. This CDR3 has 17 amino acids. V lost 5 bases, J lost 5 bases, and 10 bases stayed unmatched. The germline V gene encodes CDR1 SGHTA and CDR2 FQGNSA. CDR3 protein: CASSLLPGLAGNNEQFF. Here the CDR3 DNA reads TGTGCCAGCAGCCTTCTCCCCGGACTAGCGGGGAACAATGAGCAGTTCTTC.

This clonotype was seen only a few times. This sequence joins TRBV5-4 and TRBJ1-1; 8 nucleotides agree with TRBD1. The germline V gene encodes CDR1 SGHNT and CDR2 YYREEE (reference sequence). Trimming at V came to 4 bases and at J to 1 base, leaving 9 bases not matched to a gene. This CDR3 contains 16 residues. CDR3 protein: CASSRTAGGANTEAFF. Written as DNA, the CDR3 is TGTGCCAGCAGCCGAACCGCAGGGGGCGCGAACACTGAAGCTTTCTTT.